The TCR beta chain under discussion was sequenced for a study of regulatory T cells in long-lasting Graves disease. iRepertoire HTBI primers and Arm-PCR of CDR3 regions built TCR beta libraries. MiXCR, run by TCRdb on the multiplex PCR reads, gives a single entry per CDR3 protein. Of about 400,000 distinct CDR3 sequences detected, roughly 15% appear once; the ten largest clones hold 20% to 25%. The table lists this clonotype with many counts. Time point defined: newly diagnosed GD, antithyroid drugs for less than 3 months. Preparation of the TCR library used RNA extracted from PBMCs. The specimen comprised peripheral blood mononuclear cells (PBMCs), sampled at new diagnosis, from a patient treated with antithyroid drugs. The source is a female donor with Graves disease.

The CDR3 loop is CASSHRDPGGTDTQYF. In DNA, the CDR3 is TGCGCCAGCAGCCACCGGGACCCCGGAGGCACAGATACGCAGTATTTT. This chain links TRBV5-1 with TRBJ2-3; D is perhaps TRBD1 or TRBD2 (5 bases each). V gave up 4 bases and J gave up 1 base, with 16 bases separating them. The CDR3 is 16 residues long. Per the germline V gene, CDR1 is SGHRS and CDR2 is YFSETQ. Together with reference TRBV5-1 and TRBJ2-3, the CDR3 gives the full variable domain: KAGVTQTPRYLIKTRGQQVTLSCSPISGHRSVSWYQQTPGQGLQFLFEYFSETQRNKGNFPGRFSGRQFSNSRSEMNVSTLELGDSALYLCASSHRDPGGTDTQYFGPGTRLTVL.